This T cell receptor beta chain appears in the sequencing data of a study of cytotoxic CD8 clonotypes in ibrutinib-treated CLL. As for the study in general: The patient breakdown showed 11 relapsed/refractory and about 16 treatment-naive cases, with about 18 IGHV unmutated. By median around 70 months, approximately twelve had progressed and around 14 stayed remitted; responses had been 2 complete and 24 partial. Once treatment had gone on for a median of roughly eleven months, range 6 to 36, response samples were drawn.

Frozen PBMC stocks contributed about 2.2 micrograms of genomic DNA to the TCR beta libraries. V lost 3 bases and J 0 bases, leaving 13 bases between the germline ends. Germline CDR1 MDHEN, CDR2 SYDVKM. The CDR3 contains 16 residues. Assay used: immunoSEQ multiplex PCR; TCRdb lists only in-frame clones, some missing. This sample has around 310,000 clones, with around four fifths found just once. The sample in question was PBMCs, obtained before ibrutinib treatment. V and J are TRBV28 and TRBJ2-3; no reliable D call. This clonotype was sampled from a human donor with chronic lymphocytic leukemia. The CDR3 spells CASSFLESQSTDTQYF. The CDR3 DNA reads TGTGCCAGCAGTTTTCTGGAGAGCCAAAGCACAGATACGCAGTATTTT.